The 2 T cell receptor beta chains given below trace back to one sample, sequenced in a study of T cell responses to AZD1222 COVID-19 vaccine (dated by TCRdb to the early 2020s). Libraries were prepared through the immunoSEQ multiplex PCR assay. TCRdb re-hosts the immuneACCESS table, in-frame sequences only. Its copies lack some clones; in the studies checked, an unresolved V gene accounts for under half of them, and the cause for the rest is not known. Here the sample has 140,000 to 150,000 clones; approximately 85% occur a single time. The biggest ten clones account for around 7.8% of the sample. The time point label, read with the paper, signifies: baseline before first vaccination. The source material was peripheral blood, sampled on day 0 of AZD1222 vaccination. Receptors were obtained from an adult in good health.

This clone was seen once. CDR3: CSASTASGAYEQYF. CDR3 bases: TGCAGTGCTAGTACGGCTAGCGGGGCCTACGAGCAGTACTTC. The rearrangement uses TRBV20-1 and TRBJ2-7; 9 positions match TRBD2. V gave up 3 bases and J gave up 2 bases; unmatched junction bases: 5. The V gene's germline CDR1 is DFQATT and CDR2 SNEGSKA (reference sequence). The CDR3 runs to 14 residues.

This clone was picked up one time. The chain has TRBV5-1 and TRBJ2-2; D remains ambiguous. Trimming removed 4 bases from V and 3 bases from J, with 7 bases in between. Germline V gives CDR1 SGHRS, CDR2 YFSETQ. The length of the CDR3 is 13 residues. The DNA of the CDR3 is TGCGCCAGCAGCCCGGCGGACACCGGGGAGCTGTTTTTT. It is translated as CASSPADTGELFF.